This passage covers 25 T cell receptor beta chains from one sample sequenced in a study of blood T cell repertoires in COVID-19. Using immunoSEQ multiplex PCR, the repertoire was profiled, and TCRdb retains in-frame clones only, with some absent. The sample has over 150,000 clones, 80% to 90% seen once. Sequenced sample: peripheral blood. These receptors were collected from a woman in her sixties or seventies with COVID-19, enrolled during active disease.

The chain carries TRBV5-1 and TRBJ2-7, with 10 bases matching TRBD1. The CDR3 is 15 residues long. Germline trimming cut 4 bases from V and 4 bases from J; bases unmatched to any gene: 8. Germline V gene sequence: CDR1 SGHRS, CDR2 YFSETQ. The CDR3 here is CASSPRQGASYEQYF. CDR3 nucleotides: TGCGCCAGCAGCCCGAGACAGGGGGCGAGTTACGAGCAGTACTTC.

J is TRBJ2-1 and V is TRBV9; weak D call: TRBD2 (6 bases). Trimming left V 0 bases short and J 0 bases short, with 10 bases between. Germline-derived CDR1 and CDR2 are SGDLS and YYNGEE. This CDR3 has 16 residues. This chain's CDR3 is CASSVGAGSSYNEQFF. The CDR3 DNA follows: TGTGCCAGCAGCGTAGGGGCGGGGTCCTCCTACAATGAGCAGTTCTTC.

V is TRBV7-6 and J is TRBJ2-6; unclear D gene. CDR1 is SGHVS and CDR2 is FNYEAQ in the germline V gene. CDR3 size: 16 residues. Trimming cost V 5 bases and J 0 bases, with 11 bases left between them. The CDR3 here is CASSPRTLSGANVLTF. The DNA of the CDR3 is TGTGCCAGCAGCCCCCGAACTCTCTCTGGGGCCAACGTCCTGACTTTC.

The chain is built from TRBV9 and TRBJ1-6; a weak D match, TRBD1 (6 bases). Germline lookup yields CDR1 SGDLS and CDR2 YYNGEE. Trimming removed 6 bases at V and 8 bases at J, with 15 bases between. The CDR3 extends over 14 amino acids. The CDR3 region has the DNA TGTGCCAGCACCGTGACAGGCTCGGATTCACCCCTCCACTTT. Translated: CASTVTGSDSPLHF.

Turning to this clone: Different DNA sequences within this sample yield the same CDR3. The J gene is TRBJ2-4, the V gene TRBV11-3; unclear D gene. CDR1 is SGHNT, CDR2 YENEEA, per germline. The V end lost 1 base, the J end lost 3 bases, and 7 bases lay between the germline ends. The CDR3 is 14 residues long. The CDR3 DNA reads as TGTGCCAGCAGCTTAGGCGGCAGCAAAAACATTCAGTACTTC. Protein product: CASSLGGSKNIQYF.

This sequence joins TRBV6-6 and TRBJ2-5; 7 bases map to TRBD1. This CDR3 is 15 amino acids long. The V gene end was trimmed by 0 bases and the J gene end by 5 bases; junction bases not matched to a gene: 6. Germline CDR1 and CDR2: MNHNY and SVGAGI (reference sequence). The chain's CDR3 is CASSYSRGRGETQYF. DNA of the CDR3: TGTGCCAGCAGTTACTCAAGGGGGCGCGGGGAGACCCAGTACTTC.

The chain recombines TRBV2 with TRBJ2-2; D may be TRBD1 (6 bases). Trimming pared 6 bases from V and 0 bases from J, leaving 11 bases between. The CDR3 has 15 amino acids. Germline V gene lookup returns CDR1 SNHLY and CDR2 FYNNEI. The CDR3 is CASRRQAPNTGELFF. The CDR3 nucleotides read TGTGCCAGCAGGAGACAGGCCCCGAACACCGGGGAGCTGTTTTTT.

The chain combines TRBV12-5 with TRBJ1-3; D might be TRBD1 (6 bases). This CDR3 region has 15 residues. V gave up 2 bases and J gave up 3 bases, with 11 bases separating them. Germline V gene data show CDR1 as LGHNT and CDR2 as FRNRAP. Written as DNA, the CDR3 is TGTGCTAGTGGTTTGCAGGCAGGGGTTGGAAACACCATATATTTT. This sequence encodes CASGLQAGVGNTIYF.

The chain is built from TRBV10-2 and TRBJ2-7, with D unresolved. Germline-derived CDR1 and CDR2 are WSHSY and SAAADI. V lost 2 bases, J lost 2 bases, and 10 bases lay in between. The CDR3 covers 14 residues. The CDR3 reads CASSEGNIAYEQYF. CDR3 sequence (DNA): TGCGCCAGCAGTGAGGGCAACATTGCCTACGAGCAGTACTTC.

V is TRBV29-1 and J is TRBJ1-1; TRBD1 might be the D (5 bases). The germline V gene encodes CDR1 SQVTM and CDR2 ANQGSEA. The V gene lost 4 bases and the J gene lost 0 bases, with 9 bases spanning the gap. This CDR3 has 13 residues. CDR3: CSVGRTMNTEAFF. The CDR3 DNA reads TGCAGCGTTGGCAGGACAATGAACACTGAAGCTTTCTTT.

The genes are TRBV19 and TRBJ2-1, with D perhaps matching TRBD2 (6 bases). With 2 bases removed from V and 8 bases from J, the gap between germline ends came to 13 bases. This CDR3 contains 14 residues. Germline V gene sequence: CDR1 LNHDA, CDR2 SQIVND (reference sequence). CDR3 DNA: TGTGCCAGTAGTATAACTGCGGGATTGGATGAGCAGTTCTTC. Translated: CASSITAGLDEQFF.

The chain links TRBV6-6 to TRBJ1-5; 11 bases fit TRBD1. The V segment lost 6 bases and the J segment 7 bases; nucleotides outside the gene matches: 8. The germline V gene encodes CDR1 MNHNY and CDR2 SVGAGI (reference sequence). The CDR3 extends over 15 amino acids. In DNA, the CDR3 is TGTGCCAGCAGCCCCAGGACAGGGGGCGGGCAGCCCCAGCATTTT. Translation: CASSPRTGGGQPQHF.

Written as DNA, the CDR3 is TGTGCCAGCAGTTACTCGAGATGGCAGGGTTATGGCTACACCTTC. As protein: CASSYSRWQGYGYTF. This sequence joins TRBV6-2 or TRBV6-3 and TRBJ1-2; D may be TRBD1 (5 bases). The CDR3 runs 15 residues. Deletions cut 0 bases from V and 5 bases from J, with 13 bases between. The germline gives CDR1 MNHEY, CDR2 SVGEGT.

The genes are TRBV18 and TRBJ1-1; 7 bases are a match to TRBD1. This CDR3 contains 15 residues. Losses at the gene ends were 4 bases for V and 0 bases for J; bases not matched to a gene: 5. From germline, CDR1 is KGHSH and CDR2 LQKENI. This CDR3 is CASSLRQGMNTEAFF. In DNA, the CDR3 is TGTGCCAGCTCACTAAGACAGGGCATGAACACTGAAGCTTTCTTT.

This clone was seen ten or more times. The chain is built from TRBV5-5 and TRBJ2-7; D not resolved. The CDR3 spans 16 residues. The germline V and J ends were trimmed by 0 bases and 2 bases, with 15 bases remaining between them. CDR1 and CDR2 (germline): SGHKS, YYEKEE (reference sequence). The CDR3 here is CASSLAVNADPYEQYF. For the CDR3, the DNA is TGTGCCAGCAGCTTGGCCGTTAATGCAGATCCCTACGAGCAGTACTTC.

CDR3: CASSIASPGQFTEAFF. The CDR3 DNA sequence: TGTGCCAGTAGTATAGCCTCCCCCGGACAGTTTACTGAAGCTTTCTTT. The V and J genes are TRBV19 and TRBJ1-1, with TRBD1 as a possible D gene (6 bases). The germline CDR1 and CDR2 sequences are LNHDA and SQIVND (reference sequence). V dropped 1 base and J dropped 5 bases, with 17 bases sitting between them. The CDR3 runs to 16 residues.

V usage is TRBV6-6 and J usage is TRBJ1-2; D is ambiguous. The CDR3 has 11 amino acids. The germline CDR1 and CDR2 sequences are MNHNY and SVGAGI (reference sequence). The germline V and J ends were trimmed by 8 bases and 8 bases, with 12 bases remaining between them. This CDR3 reads CASGESGGYTF. The CDR3 nucleotides read TGTGCCAGCGGAGAAAGTGGCGGCTACACCTTC.

This rearrangement joins TRBV24-1 to TRBJ2-3; 9 bases line up with TRBD2. Trimming at V came to 3 bases and at J to 2 bases, leaving 8 bases not matched to a gene. Germline V CDR1 and CDR2: KGHDR, SFDVKD. This CDR3 spans 17 amino acids. The CDR3 coding sequence is TGTGCCACCAGTGATCCCGCTTCTAGCGGGGCCACAGATACGCAGTATTTT. Protein product: CATSDPASSGATDTQYF.

V usage is TRBV19 and J usage is TRBJ1-5; tentatively, D is TRBD1 (6 bases). CDR1 and CDR2 from the germline V gene are LNHDA and SQIVND (reference sequence). The CDR3 consists of 15 residues. Trimming stripped 5 bases from V and 3 bases from J, with 14 bases between. CDR3 amino acids: CASSPVRGPNQPQHF. The CDR3 nucleotides read TGTGCCAGTAGTCCGGTCAGGGGCCCCAATCAGCCCCAGCATTTT.

The chain recombines TRBV10-1 with TRBJ2-1; maybe TRBD2 (6 bases). This CDR3 has 16 amino acids. The germline gives CDR1 WNHNN, CDR2 SYGVQD (reference sequence). The V end was cut by 8 bases, the J end by 3 bases, with 20 bases between. CDR3 loop: CASSHEVGGRYNEQFF. In DNA form, the CDR3 reads TGCGCCAGCTCCCACGAGGTGGGAGGACGCTACAATGAGCAGTTCTTC.

CDR3 amino acids: CASSLVAASSSETQYF. The CDR3 bases are TGCGCCAGCAGCTTGGTAGCAGCGTCTTCTTCAGAGACCCAGTACTTC. This rearrangement joins TRBV5-1 to TRBJ2-5, with no clear D. The V end lost 0 bases, the J end lost 4 bases, and 16 bases lay between the germline ends. The V gene's germline CDR1 is SGHRS and CDR2 YFSETQ. The CDR3 spans 16 residues.

Written as DNA, the CDR3 is TGCAGCGTTCAGGGCGAGGTAAGGAACACTGAAGCTTTCTTT. It translates to CSVQGEVRNTEAFF. The V gene is TRBV29-1, the J gene TRBJ1-1, with D possibly TRBD1 on 5 matching bases. Germline V gene data show CDR1 as SQVTM and CDR2 as ANQGSEA. Trimming took 5 bases from V and 1 from J, leaving 14 bases between them. This CDR3 has 14 residues.

The chain couples TRBV5-4 to TRBJ1-2; 8 positions match TRBD1. Losses at the gene ends were 9 bases for V and 6 bases for J; bases not matched to a gene: 13. This CDR3 has 14 amino acids. Germline-derived CDR1 and CDR2 are SGHNT and YYREEE (reference sequence). The CDR3 DNA reads as TGTGCCACCAAGGAACTTGACAGGGGTGATGGCTACACCTTC. Encoded protein: CATKELDRGDGYTF.

This clone came up once. V and J are TRBV19 and TRBJ1-5; D may be TRBD1 (5 bases). The CDR3 totals 14 residues. V lost 8 bases and J 2 bases, leaving 13 bases between the germline ends. In germline, CDR1 is LNHDA, CDR2 SQIVND (reference sequence). CDR3 sequence (DNA): TGTGCCAGTTGCTTTGGCAGGGGCAATCAGCCCCAGCATTTT. It specifies CASCFGRGNQPQHF. Based on the CDR3 plus reference TRBV19 and TRBJ1-5, the full variable domain is DGGITQSPKYLFRKEGQNVTLSCEQNLNHDAMYWYRQDPGQGLRLIYYSQIVNDFQKGDIAEGYSVSREKKESFPLTVTSAQKNPTAFYLCASCFGRGNQPQHFGDGTRLSIL.

The chain is built from TRBV28 and TRBJ1-1; 9 bases map to TRBD1. The V gene end was trimmed by 6 bases and the J gene end by 1 base; junction bases not matched to a gene: 0. Germline loops: CDR1 MDHEN, CDR2 SYDVKM. The length of the CDR3 is 13 residues. In nucleotides, the CDR3 is TGTGCCAGCAGGACAGGGGGGAACACTGAAGCTTTCTTT. It specifies CASRTGGNTEAFF. The whole variable domain, remainder taken from reference TRBV28 and TRBJ1-1, is DVKVTQSSRYLVKRTGEKVFLECVQDMDHENMFWYRQDPGLGLRLIYFSYDVKMKEKGDIPEGYSVSREKKERFSLILESASTNQTSMYLCASRTGGNTEAFFGQGTRLTVV.